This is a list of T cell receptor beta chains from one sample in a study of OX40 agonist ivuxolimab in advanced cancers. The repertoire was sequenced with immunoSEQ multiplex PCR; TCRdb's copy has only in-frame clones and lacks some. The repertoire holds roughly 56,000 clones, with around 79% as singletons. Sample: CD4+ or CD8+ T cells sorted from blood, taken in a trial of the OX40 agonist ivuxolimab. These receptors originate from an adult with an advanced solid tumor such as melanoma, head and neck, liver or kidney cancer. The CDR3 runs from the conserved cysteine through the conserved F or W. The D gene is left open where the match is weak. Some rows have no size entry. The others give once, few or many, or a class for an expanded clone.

cdr3_nt: TGTGCCAGCAGCTTCCAGGCGGGGACCTACGAGCAGTACTTC
cdr3_aa: CASSFQAGTYEQYF
d_call: -
cdr3_length: 14
clone_size: -
j_call: TRBJ2-7
v_call: TRBV7-6

cdr3_nt: TGCAGTTATCTGGGGGAGACCCAGTACTTC
cdr3_aa: CSYLGETQYF
d_call: -
cdr3_length: 10
clone_size: -
j_call: TRBJ2-5
v_call: TRBV20-1

cdr3_nt: TGTGCCAGCAGTTTATCTGGCAGGGACCGGCTTTCCTACGAGCAGTACTTC
cdr3_aa: CASSLSGRDRLSYEQYF
d_call: -
cdr3_length: 17
clone_size: -
j_call: TRBJ2-7
v_call: TRBV28

cdr3_nt: TGCGCCAGCAGCTTGGCCTGGCATTTTCAAGACGAGCAGTACTTC
cdr3_aa: CASSLAWHFQDEQYF
d_call: -
cdr3_length: 15
clone_size: once
j_call: TRBJ2-7
v_call: TRBV5-1

cdr3_nt: TGCGCCAGCAGCCCCCTTTTAAGACGCACCATATATTTT
cdr3_aa: CASSPLLRRTIYF
d_call: -
cdr3_length: 13
clone_size: -
j_call: TRBJ1-3
v_call: TRBV5-1

cdr3_nt: TGTGCCAGCAGTGGGGCAGGGGGCACTGAAGCTTTCTTT
cdr3_aa: CASSGAGGTEAFF
d_call: TRBD1
cdr3_length: 13
clone_size: -
j_call: TRBJ1-1
v_call: TRBV6-5

cdr3_nt: TGTGCCAGCAGCGAGGGACAGAACACTGAAGCTTTCTTT
cdr3_aa: CASSEGQNTEAFF
d_call: -
cdr3_length: 13
clone_size: -
j_call: TRBJ1-1
v_call: TRBV7-3

cdr3_nt: TGTGCCAGCAGTGAAAGTACAGGGAATCGGGAGACCACTGAAGCTTTCTTT
cdr3_aa: CASSESTGNRETTEAFF
d_call: -
cdr3_length: 17
clone_size: once
j_call: TRBJ1-1
v_call: TRBV2

cdr3_nt: TGTGCCTGGAGCGACAGGGAGGGCACTGAAGCTTTCTTT
cdr3_aa: CAWSDREGTEAFF
d_call: TRBD1
cdr3_length: 13
clone_size: few
j_call: TRBJ1-1
v_call: TRBV30

cdr3_nt: TGTGCCTGGAGTTTGGAGACCCAGTACTTC
cdr3_aa: CAWSLETQYF
d_call: -
cdr3_length: 10
clone_size: -
j_call: TRBJ2-5
v_call: TRBV30

cdr3_nt: TGTGCCAGCAGCTTAGGAGGGGCGTCTGGAAACACCATATATTTT
cdr3_aa: CASSLGGASGNTIYF
d_call: -
cdr3_length: 15
clone_size: -
j_call: TRBJ1-3
v_call: TRBV11-2

cdr3_nt: TGCAGCGTTGCTGGGGACAGCCAAGAGACCCAGTACTTC
cdr3_aa: CSVAGDSQETQYF
d_call: TRBD1
cdr3_length: 13
clone_size: -
j_call: TRBJ2-5
v_call: TRBV29-1

cdr3_nt: TGTGCCAGCAGTGAAGCACATTATAAGCAGTACTTC
cdr3_aa: CASSEAHYKQYF
d_call: -
cdr3_length: 12
clone_size: -
j_call: TRBJ2-7
v_call: TRBV2

cdr3_nt: TGCGCCAGCAGCTTGGAGGGACAGAATTCACCCCTCCACTTT
cdr3_aa: CASSLEGQNSPLHF
d_call: TRBD1
cdr3_length: 14
clone_size: -
j_call: TRBJ1-6
v_call: TRBV5-1

cdr3_nt: TGTGCCAGCTCACCTCGCCCTGGGACAGGGGGAAAAGAGACCCAGTACTTC
cdr3_aa: CASSPRPGTGGKETQYF
d_call: TRBD1
cdr3_length: 17
clone_size: -
j_call: TRBJ2-5
v_call: TRBV18

cdr3_nt: TGTGCCAGCAGTTACGATTGGACCTACGAGCAGTACTTC
cdr3_aa: CASSYDWTYEQYF
d_call: -
cdr3_length: 13
clone_size: -
j_call: TRBJ2-7
v_call: TRBV6-6

cdr3_nt: TGTGCCATCAGTGAACGGGGGGGGACGAACACCGGGGAGCTGTTTTTT
cdr3_aa: CAISERGGTNTGELFF
d_call: TRBD2
cdr3_length: 16
clone_size: -
j_call: TRBJ2-2
v_call: TRBV10-3

cdr3_nt: TGTGCCAGCAGCGACCCGCTGGGGGAAAAACTGTTTTTT
cdr3_aa: CASSDPLGEKLFF
d_call: -
cdr3_length: 13
clone_size: -
j_call: TRBJ1-4
v_call: TRBV7-8

cdr3_nt: TGTGCCAGCAGTTTGAGGGCCGGTGAGCAGTTCTTC
cdr3_aa: CASSLRAGEQFF
d_call: -
cdr3_length: 12
clone_size: -
j_call: TRBJ2-1
v_call: TRBV28

cdr3_nt: TGTGCCAGCAGCCCCTATGAGGCTAGCGGACTCTACAATGAGCAGTTCTTC
cdr3_aa: CASSPYEASGLYNEQFF
d_call: TRBD2
cdr3_length: 17
clone_size: -
j_call: TRBJ2-1
v_call: TRBV9

cdr3_nt: TGCGCCAGCAGCACGGGACCCCCCGGCACAGAGACCCAGTACTTC
cdr3_aa: CASSTGPPGTETQYF
d_call: -
cdr3_length: 15
clone_size: -
j_call: TRBJ2-5
v_call: TRBV5-1

cdr3_nt: TGCGCCAGCAATAGCGGACTGAGCGGCCCGCAGTTCTTC
cdr3_aa: CASNSGLSGPQFF
d_call: -
cdr3_length: 13
clone_size: -
j_call: TRBJ2-1
v_call: TRBV10-2

cdr3_nt: TGCGCCAGCAGCCTTGGACTAGCGGGGCTACTCCAAGAGACCCAGTACTTC
cdr3_aa: CASSLGLAGLLQETQYF
d_call: TRBD2
cdr3_length: 17
clone_size: -
j_call: TRBJ2-5
v_call: TRBV5-1

cdr3_nt: TGTGCCAGCAGTGAAAACCAGGGCACAGATACGCAGTATTTT
cdr3_aa: CASSENQGTDTQYF
d_call: -
cdr3_length: 14
clone_size: -
j_call: TRBJ2-3
v_call: TRBV2

cdr3_nt: TGTGCCAGCAGCCCCACGCGGGGCCCCTACGAGCAGTACTTC
cdr3_aa: CASSPTRGPYEQYF
d_call: -
cdr3_length: 14
clone_size: -
j_call: TRBJ2-7
v_call: TRBV11-2

cdr3_nt: TGCGCCAGCAGCGCCCAGATGAACACTGAAGCTTTCTTT
cdr3_aa: CASSAQMNTEAFF
d_call: -
cdr3_length: 13
clone_size: few
j_call: TRBJ1-1
v_call: TRBV5-1

cdr3_nt: TGTGCCAGCAGCTTATTGGGACTAGGTGGCACAGATACGCAGTATTTT
cdr3_aa: CASSLLGLGGTDTQYF
d_call: TRBD2
cdr3_length: 16
clone_size: once
j_call: TRBJ2-3
v_call: TRBV7-9

cdr3_nt: TGTGCCATCAGTGATGTACAGAGACAGAATGGCTACACCTTC
cdr3_aa: CAISDVQRQNGYTF
d_call: -
cdr3_length: 14
clone_size: few
j_call: TRBJ1-2
v_call: TRBV10-3

cdr3_nt: TGTGCCAGCAGCATGCGACAGTTAGAGACCCAGTACTTC
cdr3_aa: CASSMRQLETQYF
d_call: -
cdr3_length: 13
clone_size: few
j_call: TRBJ2-5
v_call: TRBV21-1

cdr3_nt: TGTGCCAGCAGGGGTGTGCCTGGGCAAGAGACCCAGTACTTC
cdr3_aa: CASRGVPGQETQYF
d_call: -
cdr3_length: 14
clone_size: once
j_call: TRBJ2-5
v_call: TRBV2

cdr3_nt: TGCAGCGGAGCCCAGGGGCCAGTCACTGAAGCTTTCTTT
cdr3_aa: CSGAQGPVTEAFF
d_call: -
cdr3_length: 13
clone_size: once
j_call: TRBJ1-1
v_call: TRBV29-1

cdr3_nt: TGCGCCAGCATTTTTCTAGCTTCGATCACCGGGGAGCTGTTTTTT
cdr3_aa: CASIFLASITGELFF
d_call: -
cdr3_length: 15
clone_size: -
j_call: TRBJ2-2
v_call: TRBV5-1

cdr3_nt: TGCGCCAGCAGCCAAGATGGGTTTCAGCCCCAGCATTTT
cdr3_aa: CASSQDGFQPQHF
d_call: -
cdr3_length: 13
clone_size: -
j_call: TRBJ1-5
v_call: TRBV4-1

cdr3_nt: TGCGCCAGCAGCCGGGACTCCCGCACAGATACGCAGTATTTT
cdr3_aa: CASSRDSRTDTQYF
d_call: -
cdr3_length: 14
clone_size: -
j_call: TRBJ2-3
v_call: TRBV5-1

cdr3_nt: TGTGCCAGCAGTTCTACAGGGTTCAATCAGCCCCAGCATTTT
cdr3_aa: CASSSTGFNQPQHF
d_call: -
cdr3_length: 14
clone_size: few
j_call: TRBJ1-5
v_call: TRBV6-6

cdr3_nt: TGTGCCAGCAGTTCGCACCGGGACAGCGACAATGAAAAACTGTTTTTT
cdr3_aa: CASSSHRDSDNEKLFF
d_call: TRBD1
cdr3_length: 16
clone_size: few
j_call: TRBJ1-4
v_call: TRBV28

cdr3_nt: TGTGCCAGTAGTATTGGGCACAGGGGGCGGGTCGGGGAGCTGTTTTTT
cdr3_aa: CASSIGHRGRVGELFF
d_call: TRBD1
cdr3_length: 16
clone_size: -
j_call: TRBJ2-2
v_call: TRBV19

cdr3_nt: TGTGCCAGGGGGCCCTCTGGGGGGAGAGCAGATACGCAGTATTTT
cdr3_aa: CARGPSGGRADTQYF
d_call: -
cdr3_length: 15
clone_size: -
j_call: TRBJ2-3
v_call: TRBV19

cdr3_nt: TGTGCCAGCTCACCTGTCGACTACAATGAGCAGTTCTTC
cdr3_aa: CASSPVDYNEQFF
d_call: -
cdr3_length: 13
clone_size: -
j_call: TRBJ2-1
v_call: TRBV18

cdr3_nt: TGCGCCAGCAGCTTGTCCGGGACTAGAAGCTCCTACGAGCAGTACTTC
cdr3_aa: CASSLSGTRSSYEQYF
d_call: TRBD2
cdr3_length: 16
clone_size: -
j_call: TRBJ2-7
v_call: TRBV5-1

cdr3_nt: TGTGCCAGCAGCGAGGACAGGGCGGGCTATGGCTACACCTTC
cdr3_aa: CASSEDRAGYGYTF
d_call: TRBD1
cdr3_length: 14
clone_size: few
j_call: TRBJ1-2
v_call: TRBV11-3

cdr3_nt: TGCAGCGTTTATCGAGGGGCGCGGGCGGCTTTCTTT
cdr3_aa: CSVYRGARAAFF
d_call: -
cdr3_length: 12
clone_size: -
j_call: TRBJ1-1
v_call: TRBV29-1

cdr3_nt: TGTGCCAGCAGTGAAACTGGTCAGCCCCAGCATTTT
cdr3_aa: CASSETGQPQHF
d_call: -
cdr3_length: 12
clone_size: -
j_call: TRBJ1-5
v_call: TRBV2

cdr3_nt: TGTGCCAGCTCACCACGACAGGAGTTCTCTGGAAACACCATATATTTT
cdr3_aa: CASSPRQEFSGNTIYF
d_call: -
cdr3_length: 16
clone_size: -
j_call: TRBJ1-3
v_call: TRBV18

cdr3_nt: TGCGCCAGCAGCGGGCTCGGACTAGGGTCTACCGGGGAGCTGTTTTTT
cdr3_aa: CASSGLGLGSTGELFF
d_call: TRBD2
cdr3_length: 16
clone_size: -
j_call: TRBJ2-2
v_call: TRBV5-1

cdr3_nt: TGTGCCAGCAGTTACACCCCGGGAGTCTCCAGCTACACCTTC
cdr3_aa: CASSYTPGVSSYTF
d_call: -
cdr3_length: 14
clone_size: -
j_call: TRBJ1-2
v_call: TRBV6-6

cdr3_nt: TGTGCCAGCAGCTTAAATCCAGAGTGGGGGGAGCAGTACTTC
cdr3_aa: CASSLNPEWGEQYF
d_call: -
cdr3_length: 14
clone_size: -
j_call: TRBJ2-7
v_call: TRBV7-8

cdr3_nt: TGTGCCAGCAAGGAGTTGGCAGGGGGATCAGGTGAGCAGTTCTTC
cdr3_aa: CASKELAGGSGEQFF
d_call: TRBD1
cdr3_length: 15
clone_size: -
j_call: TRBJ2-1
v_call: TRBV28

cdr3_nt: TGTGCCAGCAGTTACTCTAGTATCGCCGGGGAGCTGTTTTTT
cdr3_aa: CASSYSSIAGELFF
d_call: -
cdr3_length: 14
clone_size: -
j_call: TRBJ2-2
v_call: TRBV6-5

cdr3_nt: TGTGCCAGCAGTCCCGACAGATACGAGCAGTACTTC
cdr3_aa: CASSPDRYEQYF
d_call: -
cdr3_length: 12
clone_size: -
j_call: TRBJ2-7
v_call: TRBV6-6

cdr3_nt: TGTGCCAGCAGTCGTGGGACGGTTAACACCGGGGAGCTGTTTTTT
cdr3_aa: CASSRGTVNTGELFF
d_call: -
cdr3_length: 15
clone_size: few
j_call: TRBJ2-2
v_call: TRBV5-4

cdr3_nt: TGCGCCAGCGGGGCATACACCGGGGAGCTGTTTTTT
cdr3_aa: CASGAYTGELFF
d_call: -
cdr3_length: 12
clone_size: -
j_call: TRBJ2-2
v_call: TRBV10-1